These 26 T cell receptor beta chains share one sample of origin, sequenced in a study of blood T cell repertoires in COVID-19. Some clones are missing from TCRdb's copy, which holds only in-frame ones; the method was immunoSEQ multiplex PCR. This repertoire shows around 200,000 clones, less than 85% found once; its top ten account for about an eighth. The sample consisted of peripheral blood. The origin of the receptors is a woman aged 50 to 60 with acute or convalescent COVID-19.

Only a few counts were recorded for this clone. The V call is TRBV7-8, the J call TRBJ1-1, with D perhaps matching TRBD1 (5 bases). With 6 bases removed from V and 0 bases from J, the gap between germline ends came to 14 bases. The CDR3 totals 15 residues. Germline assignment: CDR1 SGHVS and CDR2 FQNEAQ. CDR3 sequence reads: CASSSRGGLNTEAFF. CDR3 coding DNA: TGTGCCAGCAGTTCACGGGGGGGTTTGAACACTGAAGCTTTCTTT.

The chain is built from TRBV15 and TRBJ2-7; possibly TRBD2 for D (5 bases). This CDR3 has 15 amino acids. The V gene's germline CDR1 is LNHNV and CDR2 YYDKDF (reference sequence). Trimming left V 3 bases short and J 1 base short, with 13 bases between. The CDR3 sequence is CATSRPGLESYEQYF. In DNA, the CDR3 is TGTGCCACCAGCAGGCCGGGGTTGGAGTCCTACGAGCAGTACTTC. The variable domain in full, completed from reference TRBV15 and TRBJ2-7, reads DAMVIQNPRYQVTQFGKPVTLSCSQTLNHNVMYWYQQKSSQAPKLLFHYYDKDFNNEADTPDNFQSRRPNTSFCFLDIRSPGLGDTAMYLCATSRPGLESYEQYFGPGTRLTVT.

This clone was picked up a small number of times. The rearrangement links TRBV30 to TRBJ1-1, with D possibly TRBD1 on 6 matching bases. CDR3 size: 16 residues. Between the trimmed V and J ends, which lost 0 bases and 1 base, there was a span of 15 bases. The germline V gene encodes CDR1 GTSNPN and CDR2 SVGIG (reference sequence). CDR3 amino acids: CAWSVTGNIRNTEAFF. The CDR3 coding sequence is TGTGCCTGGAGTGTAACAGGGAATATCCGGAACACTGAAGCTTTCTTT.

The chain uses TRBV11-2 and TRBJ2-2, with TRBD1 matching over 10 bases. The CDR3 covers 19 residues. Unmatched junction bases numbered 12, after V lost 2 bases and J lost 3 bases. CDR1 and CDR2 (germline): SGHAT, FQNNGV. The CDR3 loop is CASSLFPGQGSADTGELFF. Here the CDR3 DNA reads TGTGCCAGCAGCTTATTCCCGGGACAGGGGAGCGCTGACACCGGGGAGCTGTTTTTT.

This clone was recorded a few times. The chain joins TRBV3-1 (or the pseudogene TRBV3-2) to TRBJ1-5; a weak D match, TRBD1 (5 bases). In germline, CDR1 is LGHDT, CDR2 YNNKEL (reference sequence). This CDR3 region has 15 residues. Deletions cut 1 base from V and 2 bases from J, with 9 bases between. Here the CDR3 DNA reads TGTGCCAGCAGCCAAGGGGCACAGGGCAATCAGCCCCAGCATTTT. Encoded protein: CASSQGAQGNQPQHF.

The J gene is TRBJ2-1, the V gene TRBV24-1, with unresolved D. In germline, CDR1 is KGHDR, CDR2 SFDVKD. The CDR3 extends over 12 amino acids. The germline V and J ends were trimmed by 5 bases and 4 bases, with 5 bases remaining between them. CDR3 coding DNA: TGTGCCACCAGTGCCAGATACAATGAGCAGTTCTTC. Translation: CATSARYNEQFF.

The chain uses TRBV2 and TRBJ1-6, with no clear D. V lost 4 bases to trimming and J lost 8 bases, with 9 bases between them. The CDR3 covers 13 residues. Germline CDR1 reads SNHLY; CDR2 reads FYNNEI. CDR3 sequence: CASSGPQDSPLHF. In DNA, the CDR3 is TGTGCCAGCAGTGGGCCGCAGGATTCACCCCTCCACTTT.

This clone was detected only a few times. This rearrangement joins TRBV3-1 (or the pseudogene TRBV3-2) to TRBJ1-5; D perhaps matches TRBD1 (5 bases). The CDR3 contains 16 residues. V lost 3 bases, J lost 2 bases, and 14 bases lay in between. Germline V gives CDR1 LGHDT, CDR2 YNNKEL (reference sequence). This chain's CDR3 is CASSQAGGEGNQPQHF. The CDR3 bases are TGTGCCAGCAGCCAGGCGGGAGGGGAGGGCAATCAGCCCCAGCATTTT.

The chain couples TRBV19 to TRBJ1-5; D is ambiguous. CDR1 is LNHDA and CDR2 is SQIVND in the germline V gene (reference sequence). V lost 8 bases, J lost 10 bases, and 12 bases lay in between. The CDR3 is made up of 11 amino acids. CDR3 nucleotide sequence: TGTGCCAGTGAGGGAAGGGCACCCCAGCATTTT. Its protein is CASEGRAPQHF.

The CDR3, as DNA: TGTGCCAGCAGGGCCAGGGGGACGAACACCGGGGAGCTGTTTTTT. Its translation is CASRARGTNTGELFF. The chain combines TRBV6-5 with TRBJ2-2, with 7 bases identical to TRBD1. With V trimmed by 6 bases and J by 0 bases, 4 bases remained unmatched. CDR3 length equals 15 residues. Germline values: CDR1 MNHEY, CDR2 SVGAGI.

The chain couples TRBV11-2 to TRBJ2-1, with 8 bases fitting TRBD2. Germline trimming cut 10 bases from V and 9 bases from J; bases unmatched to any gene: 5. This CDR3 region has 11 residues. CDR1 is SGHAT and CDR2 is FQNNGV in the germline V gene. The DNA of the CDR3 is TGTGCCATAATAAGCGGGGGTGAGCAGTTCTTC. It encodes CAIISGGEQFF.

In the case of this clone: A read error may account for a junction end that differs from germline. The rearrangement joins TRBV29-1 to TRBJ2-1, with TRBD2 matching 9 bases. CDR3 length: 14 amino acids. Per germline, CDR1 SQVTM and CDR2 ANQGSEA. This CDR3 is CSVPYTNSGSEPFF. The CDR3 nucleotides are TGCAGCGTTCCTTACACCAATAGCGGGAGTGAGCCGTTCTTC.

Points on this clone: This specimen includes other DNA sequences encoding the same CDR3. The chain recombines TRBV7-9 with TRBJ1-5; TRBD1 aligns across 11 bases. The germline V gene encodes CDR1 SEHNR and CDR2 FQNEAQ (reference sequence). The J segment lost 6 bases and the V segment lost 5 bases, leaving 6 bases of the junction unmatched. This CDR3 contains 15 residues. In DNA, the CDR3 is TGTGCCAGCAGCCCAGGGACAGGGGGAAGTCAGCCCCAGCATTTT. Its translation is CASSPGTGGSQPQHF.

The rearrangement joins TRBV19 to TRBJ2-7; D uncertain. The V gene lost 5 bases and the J gene lost 2 bases, with 10 bases spanning the gap. CDR3 length: 13 residues. Germline CDR1 and CDR2: LNHDA and SQIVND (reference sequence). The CDR3 sequence: CASSARLAYEQYF. The CDR3 nucleotides read TGTGCCAGTAGTGCGCGACTTGCCTACGAGCAGTACTTC.

The rearrangement uses TRBV10-2 and TRBJ2-3; tentative D call: TRBD2 (5 bases). Germline loops: CDR1 WSHSY, CDR2 SAAADI. CDR3 length: 15 residues. The V gene lost 10 bases and the J gene lost 0 bases, with 17 bases spanning the gap. CDR3 loop: CATTLGLTSTDTQYF. The CDR3, as DNA: TGCGCCACCACCCTCGGACTTACTAGCACAGATACGCAGTATTTT.

The chain couples TRBV7-2 to TRBJ2-7; the D is unclear. Germline CDR1 reads SGHTA; CDR2 reads FQGNSA. Trimming removed 1 base at V and 4 bases at J, with 5 bases between. The CDR3 consists of 12 residues. CDR3 DNA: TGTGCCAGCAGCTTAGTAGCATACGAGCAGTACTTC. Translated, it gives CASSLVAYEQYF.

J is TRBJ2-2 and V is TRBV7-9; no clear D gene. V lost 1 base, J lost 6 bases, and 3 bases lay in between. Germline assignment: CDR1 SEHNR and CDR2 FQNEAQ (reference sequence). The CDR3 has 12 amino acids. As DNA, the CDR3 is TGTGCCAGCAGCTTAGGCGCCGGGGAGCTGTTTTTT. This gives the protein CASSLGAGELFF.

The chain links TRBV6-5 to TRBJ1-5, with D possibly being TRBD1 (5 bases). The CDR3 has 13 amino acids. Trimming removed 8 bases at V and 1 base at J, with 9 bases between. CDR1 is MNHEY, CDR2 SVGAGI, per germline. In DNA form, the CDR3 reads TGTGCCAGCTTTGGGGCCAGCAATCAGCCCCAGCATTTT. This encodes CASFGASNQPQHF.

This chain uses TRBV6-1 with TRBJ1-1, with 8 bases matching TRBD1. This CDR3 is built from 18 residues. Trimming removed 0 bases from V and 7 bases from J; junction bases left unmatched: 16. In germline, CDR1 is MNHNS, CDR2 SASEGT. The CDR3 spells CASSEAWTGRGGHGEAFF. The CDR3 nucleotides read TGTGCCAGCAGTGAAGCTTGGACAGGGAGGGGGGGGCACGGTGAAGCTTTCTTT.

The chain joins TRBV29-1 to TRBJ2-1, with TRBD1 matching over 7 bases. The V segment lost 1 base and the J segment 6 bases; nucleotides outside the gene matches: 6. This CDR3 comprises 14 residues. CDR1 and CDR2 from the germline V gene are SQVTM and ANQGSEA. CDR3 loop: CSVEGGTVGNEQFF. CDR3 nucleotide sequence: TGCAGCGTTGAAGGGGGGACAGTTGGCAATGAGCAGTTCTTC.

This chain joins TRBV4-2 and TRBJ2-1, with TRBD2 matching over 12 bases. The CDR3 extends over 16 amino acids. Germline CDR1 reads LGHNA; CDR2 reads YNFKEQ. The V segment lost 1 base and the J segment 9 bases; nucleotides outside the gene matches: 7. CDR3 coding DNA: TGTGCCAGCAGCCAAGTTGCTAGCGGGGGGGCCGGTGAGCAGTTCTTC. Protein: CASSQVASGGAGEQFF.

J is TRBJ2-7 and V is TRBV14; the D gene is possibly TRBD2 (6 bases). CDR1 SGHDN and CDR2 FVKESK come from the germline V gene. Trimming stripped 4 bases from V and 0 bases from J, with 19 bases between. The CDR3 contains 17 residues. The CDR3 loop reads CASSPRAVGGYSYEQYF. CDR3 DNA sequence: TGTGCCAGCAGCCCCCGGGCCGTGGGAGGATACTCCTACGAGCAGTACTTC. Combining the CDR3 with reference TRBV14 and TRBJ2-7 gives the whole variable domain EAGVTQFPSHSVIEKGQTVTLRCDPISGHDNLYWYRRVMGKEIKFLLHFVKESKQDESGMPNNRFLAERTGGTYSTLKVQPAELEDSGVYFCASSPRAVGGYSYEQYFGPGTRLTVT.

V gene TRBV5-1 combines with J gene TRBJ2-7; weak D call: TRBD2 (5 bases). Trimming stripped 0 bases from V and 6 bases from J, with 16 bases between. The CDR3 loop spans 15 amino acids. CDR1 SGHRS and CDR2 YFSETQ come from the germline V gene. The CDR3 coding sequence is TGCGCCAGCAGCTTGGCTCTCGGGGTGGCTGGCGAGCAGTACTTC. Translation gives CASSLALGVAGEQYF.

For the CDR3, the DNA is TGCGCCAGCAGCTTGGGACAGGCCCGAGTGGATACGCAGTATTTT. It codes for CASSLGQARVDTQYF. The V call is TRBV5-1, the J call TRBJ2-3; possibly TRBD1 for D (6 bases). The CDR3 spans 15 residues. V lost 0 bases and J 6 bases, leaving 14 bases between the germline ends. Germline CDR1 is SGHRS and CDR2 is YFSETQ. The complete variable domain, with remaining parts taken from reference TRBV5-1 and TRBJ2-3, reads KAGVTQTPRYLIKTRGQQVTLSCSPISGHRSVSWYQQTPGQGLQFLFEYFSETQRNKGNFPGRFSGRQFSNSRSEMNVSTLELGDSALYLCASSLGQARVDTQYFGPGTRLTVL.

There are a few counts of this clone. The chain couples TRBV6-6 to TRBJ2-2; the D gene is possibly TRBD2 (5 bases). This CDR3 comprises 14 residues. The V end was cut by 5 bases, the J end by 2 bases, with 9 bases between. CDR1 and CDR2 (germline): MNHNY, SVGAGI (reference sequence). The CDR3 protein is CASSNLANTGELFF. The CDR3 coding sequence is TGTGCCAGCAGTAATCTAGCCAACACCGGGGAGCTGTTTTTT.

CDR3 amino acids: CASSPGTLGYTF. In nucleotides, the CDR3 is TGTGCCAGCAGTCCCGGGACACTTGGCTACACCTTC. The rearrangement joins TRBV25-1 to TRBJ1-2; D may be TRBD1 (6 bases). The CDR3 is 12 amino acids. The germline V and J ends were trimmed by 5 bases and 7 bases, with 11 bases remaining between them. Germline CDR1 and CDR2: MGHDK and SYGVNS.